The rows below give T cell receptor beta chains drawn from one sample of a study of cytomegalovirus exposure and HLA in healthy donors. Measured with immunoSEQ multiplex PCR; TCRdb has only the in-frame clones, and not every one. Seen here are around 150,000 clones, roughly four fifths observed once, and the top ten hold about 4%. The specimen sequenced was PBMCs. All receptors derive from a man aged 45 to 65 in good health and CMV-seropositive. Each CDR3 is given with its conserved first and last residue.

TRBV19,15,CASTLEGAGNQPQHF
TRBV7-6,18,CASSFSRGRRKSNEKLFF
TRBV29-1,12,CSAGQKDEKLFF
TRBV6-5,13,CASSALRVGLQYF
TRBV29-1,12,CAGGAYQETQYF
TRBV18,14,CASSPAFAGTEAFF
TRBV5-1,16,CASSEVAGGGSYEQYF
TRBV29-1,14,CSVAGTGGTDTQYF
TRBV30,14,CAWSPGGGTDTQYF
TRBV27,15,CASTTRTGTVHEQYF
TRBV19,15,CASSTVTSSNQPQHF
TRBV28,16,CASSSSVGGWNQPQHF
TRBV28,14,CASPRAGENTEAFF
TRBV27,15,CASSLTSGGPYEQYF
TRBV30,13,CAGTTVSDSPLHF
TRBV6-1,14,CASRSILTSDTQYF
TRBV19,16,CASRSGSRTNYGGYTF
TRBV23-1,17,CASSQSVQRGRKETQYF
TRBV11-3,13,CASSSDISETQYF
TRBV7-2,13,CASSSGGGYEQYF
TRBV28,14,CASSLRGGLETQYF
TRBV19,13,CASQQGVGNTIYF
TRBV28,14,CASSLSDRVYGYTF
TRBV23-1,17,CASSQTRDRDSNQPQHF
TRBV5-6,14,CASSRGHGTDTQYF
TRBV18,17,CASSPPSRGGPNTEAFF
TRBV19,13,CASSGTGGFGYTF
TRBV4-2,16,CASSQDRSGSTNTQYF
TRBV4-1,15,CASSQVFGGDTEAFF
TRBV27,15,CASSLLAGSTDTQYF
TRBV21-1,13,CASRRGSPDTQYF
TRBV19,16,CASSMRLAGASYEQYF
TRBV4-2,15,CASSQQTGMNTEAFF
TRBV4-1,18,CASSQYGSEGANSYEQYF
TRBV5-1,17,CASSQDREGPSYNEQFF
TRBV27,14,CASSPDRGGTEAFF
TRBV6-1,15,CASRPDRDRALEAFF
TRBV28,15,CASSLSGAGRDEQYF
TRBV28,14,CASSLVSGLGEQFF
TRBV27,13,CASSLWALDTQYF